This T cell receptor (beta chain) was sequenced for a study of T-cell memory formation after mild COVID-19. The CDR3 is 16 amino acids. The germline CDR1 and CDR2 sequences are KGHSH and LQKENI. The ends lost 4 bases at V and 4 bases at J; junction bases unmatched: 9. Ten or more counts support this clonotype. Its target is unknown. Whole-study results and caveats: Clones that contracted from day 15 to 85 had balanced CD4/CD8; later expanders were CD4+ biased. Some SARS-CoV-2-responding clones were already detected in memory before infection.

Constant-segment primers served in 5'RACE that generated TCR alpha and TCR beta cDNA libraries bearing sample barcodes and UMIs. MiXCR, run by TCRdb on the 5' RACE reads, gives a single entry per CDR3 protein. The sample has fewer than 650,000 distinct CDR3 sequences; 15% to 20% are singletons. This clonotype originated in an adult woman who had mild COVID-19 (a few samples of this study predate the infection). Cell type and time point are not known. The chain carries TRBV18 and TRBJ2-7; 11 bases agree with TRBD1. Sequenced: PBMCs or a T cell subset sorted from them (not recorded which). The CDR3, as DNA: TGTGCCAGCTCACGTACCGGGACAGGGGGGACTTACGAGCAGTACTTC. Amino acid sequence: CASSRTGTGGTYEQYF.